The rows below give T cell receptor beta chains drawn from one sample of a study of T cell responses to AZD1222 COVID-19 vaccine. Libraries were prepared by immunoSEQ multiplex PCR; TCRdb keeps only in-frame clonotypes and omits some of them. The repertoire holds around 90,000 clones, with more than 70% as singletons. Sequenced material: peripheral blood, taken on day 0 of AZD1222 vaccination. The receptors come from an adult in good health. Both conserved end residues are part of each CDR3.

CDR3 | J | V
CASRDRLGRPYEQYF | TRBJ2-7 | TRBV6-5
CASSLRGGEEKLFF | TRBJ1-4 | TRBV7-9
CASSPGGYEQYF | TRBJ2-7 | TRBV7-2
CASSQDRRGPTNTGELFF | TRBJ2-2 | TRBV3-1/TRBV3-2
CAIHVDSGGSGYTF | TRBJ1-2 | TRBV6-5
CASKGNRRDREQFF | TRBJ2-1 | TRBV10-2
CASSPTWVTTGEQYF | TRBJ2-7 | TRBV7-9
CASSLSSGGTTDTQYF | TRBJ2-3 | TRBV11-2
CASSTGTVNTEAFF | TRBJ1-1 | TRBV28
CASEPSGRQTYEQYF | TRBJ2-7 | TRBV28
CASSGGISPLHF | TRBJ1-6 | TRBV19
CASSFEGGKQYF | TRBJ2-7 | TRBV12-3/TRBV12-4
CASRGWTGTNTGELFF | TRBJ2-2 | TRBV28
CDSSEPDGRSTEAFF | TRBJ1-1 | TRBV6-1
CASSLDEYEQYF | TRBJ2-7 | TRBV5-1
CAGTGTANTGELFF | TRBJ2-2 | TRBV30
CASSVSDRDYGYTF | TRBJ1-2 | TRBV28
CASSEVGNYGYTF | TRBJ1-2 | TRBV6-1
CAIGGQETQYF | TRBJ2-5 | TRBV10-3
CSGRETTNSPLHF | TRBJ1-6 | TRBV29-1
CASGLVRQGGYTF | TRBJ1-2 | TRBV12-5
CAISSTGGLNSNQPQHF | TRBJ1-5 | TRBV10-3
CASSLTGDGYTF | TRBJ1-2 | TRBV6-5
CSVSRGASGGADTQYF | TRBJ2-3 | TRBV29-1
CASSLVLGSGNTIYF | TRBJ1-3 | TRBV5-6
CASSLSYRAGGYEQYF | TRBJ2-7 | TRBV7-2
CASRYGQLDTEAFF | TRBJ1-1 | TRBV13
CASSEASVVSNYGYTF | TRBJ1-2 | TRBV6-1
CASSLEGYPGNTIYF | TRBJ1-3 | TRBV7-3
CASWISTGIVDEQYF | TRBJ2-7 | TRBV6-5
CASSHDRVGTEAFF | TRBJ1-1 | TRBV3-1/TRBV3-2
CASSYSLQLAGYEQYF | TRBJ2-7 | TRBV6-2/TRBV6-3
CASSRAGAADTQYF | TRBJ2-3 | TRBV3-1/TRBV3-2
CASTLGDEQFF | TRBJ2-1 | TRBV6-5
CASSQEGTHRGETQYF | TRBJ2-5 | TRBV4-1
CASNIALISYEQYF | TRBJ2-7 | TRBV6-5
CASSQDVQLSPLHF | TRBJ1-6 | TRBV3-1/TRBV3-2
CASSLDSGGKQETQYF | TRBJ2-5 | TRBV27
CASSELAGGNSPLHF | TRBJ1-6 | TRBV6-1
CASSSTASVGNTIYF | TRBJ1-3 | TRBV7-8
CASSDSGEVAPLHF | TRBJ1-6 | TRBV6-1
CASSQATGTIYEQYF | TRBJ2-7 | TRBV4-2
CASNEPRNQPQHF | TRBJ1-5 | TRBV6-5
CAWSVYGALHF | TRBJ1-6 | TRBV30
CSASITVSTDTQYF | TRBJ2-3 | TRBV20-1
CASSFSTGPHTDTQYF | TRBJ2-3 | TRBV7-9
CASSLLGQGYNEQFF | TRBJ2-1 | TRBV5-1
CASSFFYEQYF | TRBJ2-7 | TRBV12-3/TRBV12-4
CASSPGTGGGHEQFF | TRBJ2-1 | TRBV25-1
CASSPGPGRADTQYF | TRBJ2-3 | TRBV7-9
CASSQEGPLAHEQYF | TRBJ2-7 | TRBV3-1/TRBV3-2
CAIQGDRVYGYTF | TRBJ1-2 | TRBV6-5
CASSVGRGGYNEQFF | TRBJ2-1 | TRBV9